The T cell receptor beta chain under discussion was sequenced for a study of T cell responses to AZD1222 COVID-19 vaccine. Notes on the study in general: There were repertoire samples only from the period after the peak T cell response.

V trimming: 4 bases; J trimming: 6 bases; junction bases outside the gene matches: 3. The CDR3 runs 13 residues. Germline V gives CDR1 SGHNT, CDR2 YENEEA. Data came from immunoSEQ multiplex PCR; TCRdb stores just in-frame clones and leaves some out. The data show fewer than 95,000 clones, roughly 90% seen once. A word on this clone: The antigen remains unidentified.

Pooling covered second doses at about 4 or about 12 weeks. This sample comprised peripheral blood, obtained 28 days after the second AZD1222 dose. The chain is built from TRBV11-3 and TRBJ2-1; 7 bases fit TRBD1. The source of this sequence is an adult who received the AZD1222 COVID-19 vaccine. CDR3 sequence: CASSSTGVNEQFF. The CDR3 DNA sequence: TGTGCCAGCAGCTCTACAGGGGTCAATGAGCAGTTCTTC.